One and the same sample provided the 8 T cell receptor beta chains below, sequenced in a study of blood T cell repertoires in COVID-19 (TCRdb year 2020). The library was produced with the immunoSEQ multiplex PCR assay. Here the immuneACCESS table is served through TCRdb, limited to in-frame sequences with V and J called. Missing clones are a known gap in these copies; in checked studies unresolved V genes cover under half, and the rest lacks a known reason. This sample gives nearly 50,000 clones in total; 65% to 90% of them show up just once. Together, the top ten hold less than 3% of the sample. The sequencing sample was made of peripheral blood. The source is a woman over 75 with COVID-19, enrolled during active disease.

This chain joins TRBV9 and TRBJ1-5; TRBD1 agrees at 7 bases. CDR3 length: 15 residues. V trimming: 4 bases; J trimming: 8 bases; junction bases outside the gene matches: 12. CDR1 and CDR2 from the germline V gene are SGDLS and YYNGEE. Written as DNA, the CDR3 is TGTGCCAGCAGCCCGGGTCCGAACAGGGGAGAGCCCCAGCATTTT. It codes for CASSPGPNRGEPQHF.

This clone was detected once. The rearrangement uses TRBV18 and TRBJ2-5; 7 bases match TRBD1. Germline CDR1 KGHSH, CDR2 LQKENI. The length of the CDR3 is 13 residues. V shed 6 bases, J shed 2 bases, and the junction held 3 bases outside the gene matches. The chain's CDR3 is CASSSGQQETQYF. The CDR3 nucleotides read TGTGCCAGCTCCTCGGGACAGCAAGAGACCCAGTACTTC.

The chain's CDR3 is CSVGQGVNSPLHF. The CDR3 DNA is TGCAGCGTTGGACAGGGAGTTAATTCACCCCTCCACTTT. The V gene is TRBV29-1, the J gene TRBJ1-6, with TRBD1 matching 7 bases. The junction had 3 bases not matched to a gene; V was cut back by 4 bases and J by 6 bases. The CDR3 runs to 13 residues. CDR1 is SQVTM, CDR2 ANQGSEA, per germline.

This clone has a handful of counts. The V call is TRBV28, the J call TRBJ1-6; 9 bases agree with TRBD1. The CDR3 runs to 13 residues. Losses at the gene ends were 4 bases for V and 10 bases for J; bases not matched to a gene: 2. Germline V gives CDR1 MDHEN, CDR2 SYDVKM. This chain's CDR3 is CASSSGQGSPLHF. CDR3 nucleotide sequence: TGTGCCAGCAGTTCGGGACAGGGATCACCCCTCCACTTT.

V usage is TRBV27 and J usage is TRBJ2-7, with a weak D call TRBD1 (5 bases). Germline values: CDR1 MNHEY, CDR2 SMNVEV (reference sequence). This CDR3 contains 15 residues. The V gene lost 10 bases and the J gene lost 4 bases, with 23 bases spanning the gap. The chain's CDR3 is CATQENRTPLYEQYF. CDR3 DNA: TGTGCCACTCAAGAAAACAGGACACCTTTGTACGAGCAGTACTTC.

The gene calls are TRBV7-3 and TRBJ1-5, with 7 bases fitting TRBD1. Per germline, CDR1 SGHTA and CDR2 FQGTGA. The CDR3 length is 15 residues. The junction had 4 bases not matched to a gene; V was cut back by 5 bases and J by 0 bases. CDR3 region: CASSTTGNSNQPQHF. CDR3 in DNA: TGTGCCAGCAGCACGACAGGGAATAGCAATCAGCCCCAGCATTTT.

The chain couples TRBV30 to TRBJ1-2; D is unresolved. V lost 0 bases and J lost 2, with 10 bases in between. CDR3 length: 14 residues. CDR1 is GTSNPN and CDR2 is SVGIG in the germline V gene (reference sequence). The CDR3 sequence is CAWSVRRRNYGYTF. The CDR3 nucleotides read TGTGCCTGGAGTGTACGAAGGAGAAACTATGGCTACACCTTC.

The rearrangement links TRBV18 to TRBJ2-7, with a tentative D call TRBD1 (6 bases). Germline CDR1 reads KGHSH; CDR2 reads LQKENI. With 2 bases removed from V and 0 bases from J, the gap between germline ends came to 8 bases. The CDR3 spans 14 residues. CDR3 protein: CASSPGGSSYEQYF. The CDR3 DNA reads as TGTGCCAGCTCACCAGGGGGCAGCTCCTACGAGCAGTACTTC.